These T cell receptor beta chains were read from a single sample in a study of identical twins. TCRdb reanalysed the 5' RACE reads using MiXCR and keeps one entry per CDR3 protein. Of about 200,000 distinct CDR3 sequences listed, 6.5% are singletons. This sample was also put to use in a study of T cells expressing NK-cell markers.

Sequenced sample: CD8+ T cells sorted from blood. These TCRs come from a young woman in good health. CDR3s include the opening cysteine and the closing phenylalanine or tryptophan. Each record gives: V gene, clone size, D gene, J gene, CDR3 protein, CDR3 DNA. D genes are given only for firm matches. Clone size is shown for a subset of rows, as once, few, many or a class of expanded clone.

>TRBV6-1|few|-|TRBJ2-7
CASSQTPASYEQYF
TGTGCCAGCAGCCAAACTCCTGCTTCCTACGAGCAGTACTTC
>TRBV20-1|few|TRBD2|TRBJ2-1
CSAIVEITAAGGRAPYNEQFF
TGCAGTGCTATTGTAGAGATTACAGCTGCAGGCGGGAGAGCCCCCTACAATGAGCAGTTCTTC
>TRBV6-2/TRBV6-3|few|-|TRBJ2-1
CASTDPLLLNEQFF
TGTGCCAGCACGGACCCTCTCCTCCTAAATGAGCAGTTCTTC
>TRBV12-3/TRBV12-4|few|-|TRBJ2-7
CASSLERRGEQYF
TGTGCCAGCAGTCTGGAGCGGCGGGGCGAGCAGTACTTC
>TRBV6-2/TRBV6-3|few|-|TRBJ2-5
CASSLGLNQETQYF
TGTGCCAGCAGTTTGGGACTTAACCAAGAGACCCAGTACTTC
>TRBV7-2|-|-|TRBJ1-1
CASSLAEGPREAFF
TGTGCCAGCAGCTTAGCGGAGGGACCTAGGGAAGCTTTCTTT
>TRBV7-2|many|TRBD1|TRBJ2-5
CASSPGDRYQETQYF
TGTGCCAGCAGCCCAGGGGACAGGTACCAAGAGACCCAGTACTTC
>TRBV7-9|medium-sized|TRBD2|TRBJ2-1
CASSLERGRKNEQFF
TGTGCCAGCAGCTTGGAGCGGGGCCGGAAAAATGAGCAGTTCTTC
>TRBV20-1|few|TRBD2|TRBJ2-1
CSARIEGGPGNEQFF
TGCAGTGCTAGAATTGAGGGAGGGCCCGGTAATGAGCAGTTCTTC
>TRBV11-2|few|TRBD1|TRBJ2-7
CASSLGRGRNEQYF
TGTGCCAGCAGCTTAGGCAGGGGGCGGAACGAGCAGTACTTC
>TRBV7-9|many|-|TRBJ2-3
CASSYPGLSDTQYF
TGTGCCAGCAGCTATCCGGGACTGTCAGATACGCAGTATTTT
>TRBV6-2/TRBV6-3|-|-|TRBJ2-3
CASSFPGPNLDTQYF
TGTGCCAGCAGTTTTCCGGGACCCAATTTGGATACGCAGTATTTT
>TRBV12-3/TRBV12-4|few|-|TRBJ1-1
CASSFGGLGTEAFF
TGTGCCAGCAGTTTCGGGGGCTTGGGCACTGAAGCTTTCTTT
>TRBV20-1|many|-|TRBJ2-7
CSARPPLVGGTPTYEQYF
TGCAGTGCTAGGCCCCCCCTGGTCGGAGGGACACCGACCTACGAGCAGTACTTC
>TRBV5-1|few|-|TRBJ1-1
CASSVTGTNMNTEAFF
TGCGCCAGCAGCGTTACCGGGACGAACATGAACACTGAAGCTTTCTTT
>TRBV27|many|-|TRBJ1-1
CASSLGPGRTEAFF
TGTGCCAGCAGTTTAGGCCCAGGGCGGACTGAAGCTTTCTTT
>TRBV27|-|TRBD1|TRBJ2-1
CASRPRQGNPYNEQFF
TGTGCCAGCAGACCCCGACAGGGGAATCCCTACAATGAGCAGTTCTTC